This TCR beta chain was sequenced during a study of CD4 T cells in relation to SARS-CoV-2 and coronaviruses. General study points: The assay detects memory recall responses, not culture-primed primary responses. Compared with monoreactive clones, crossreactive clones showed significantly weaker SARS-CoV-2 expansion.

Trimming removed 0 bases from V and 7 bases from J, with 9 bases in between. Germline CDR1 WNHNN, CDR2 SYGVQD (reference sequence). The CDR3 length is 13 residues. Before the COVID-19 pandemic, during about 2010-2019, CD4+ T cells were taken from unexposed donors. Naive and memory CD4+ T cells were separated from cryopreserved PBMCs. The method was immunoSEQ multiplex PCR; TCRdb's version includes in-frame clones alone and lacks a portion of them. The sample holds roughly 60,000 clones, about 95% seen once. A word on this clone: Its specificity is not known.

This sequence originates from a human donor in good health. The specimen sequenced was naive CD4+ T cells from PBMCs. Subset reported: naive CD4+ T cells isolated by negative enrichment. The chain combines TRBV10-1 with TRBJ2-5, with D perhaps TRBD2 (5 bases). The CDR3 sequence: CASSESTRGTQYF. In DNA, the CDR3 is TGCGCCAGCAGTGAGTCGACTCGGGGGACCCAGTACTTC.